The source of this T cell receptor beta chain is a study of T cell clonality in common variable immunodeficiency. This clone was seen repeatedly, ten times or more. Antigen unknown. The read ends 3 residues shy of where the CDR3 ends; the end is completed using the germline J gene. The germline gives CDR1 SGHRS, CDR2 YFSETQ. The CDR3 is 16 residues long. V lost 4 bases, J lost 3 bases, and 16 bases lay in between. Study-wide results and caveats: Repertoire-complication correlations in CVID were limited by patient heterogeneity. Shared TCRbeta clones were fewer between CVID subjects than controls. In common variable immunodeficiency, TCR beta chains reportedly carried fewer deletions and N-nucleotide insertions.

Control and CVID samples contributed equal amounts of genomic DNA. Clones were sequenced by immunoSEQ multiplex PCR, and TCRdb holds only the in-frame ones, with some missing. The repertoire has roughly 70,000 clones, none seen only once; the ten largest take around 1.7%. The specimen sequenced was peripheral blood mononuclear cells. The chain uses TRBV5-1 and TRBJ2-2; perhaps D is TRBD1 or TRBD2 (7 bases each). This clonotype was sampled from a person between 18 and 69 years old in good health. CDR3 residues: CASSGEGQTHTGELFF. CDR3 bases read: TGCGCCAGCAGCGGGGAGGGACAGACTCACACCGGGGAG.